This T cell receptor beta chain came from a study of T-cell memory formation after mild COVID-19. In TCRdb, the 5' RACE reads were re-called with MiXCR into one record per CDR3 protein. The top ten hold 10% to 15% of the sample, which has under 450,000 distinct CDR3 sequences, 20% to 30% seen once. Germline-derived CDR1 and CDR2 are SGHKS and YYEKEE (reference sequence). This CDR3 is 16 amino acids long. V lost 0 bases and J lost 3, with 16 bases in between. This clonotype was found many times. Sample: PBMCs or a T cell subset sorted from them (not recorded which). The receptor was isolated from an adult woman who had mild COVID-19 (a few samples of this study predate the infection). Cell type and time point are not known. This rearrangement joins TRBV5-5 to TRBJ2-7, with a possible D match to TRBD2 (6 bases). CDR3 sequence (DNA): TGTGCCAGCAGCTTGGATACTGCTAGCGTGGTCTACGAGCAGTACTTC. Its protein is CASSLDTASVVYEQYF.